Each of the 29 T cell receptor beta chains below was sequenced from the same sample in a study of T cell responses to AZD1222 COVID-19 vaccine (dated by TCRdb to 2020 to 2022). Library preparation was by the immunoSEQ multiplex PCR assay. Entries here come from immuneACCESS through TCRdb and include only in-frame sequences with V and J called. Some clones fail to appear in such tables; in the studies checked, an unresolved V gene covers under half of the shortfall, and the cause of the remainder is unknown. This sample gives roughly 80,000 clones in total; approximately 90% of them show up just once. Roughly 5% of the sample rests with the top ten. This specimen's time point label, interpreted: about 28 days (+/-7) after the second vaccine dose. The sample consisted of peripheral blood, taken 28 days after the second AZD1222 dose. These receptors originate from an adult who received the AZD1222 COVID-19 vaccine.

J is TRBJ1-2 and V is TRBV28, with D unclear. The germline gives CDR1 MDHEN, CDR2 SYDVKM. The V and J ends lost 5 bases and 4 bases respectively, with 5 bases between them. The CDR3 is 11 residues long. CDR3 bases: TGTGCCAGCAGTCCCAGCTATGGCTACACCTTC. Its protein is CASSPSYGYTF.

V gene TRBV5-5 combines with J gene TRBJ1-2; 7 bases match TRBD1. CDR1 and CDR2 (germline): SGHKS, YYEKEE (reference sequence). With 1 base clipped from V and 8 bases from J, the junction kept 11 bases outside the gene matches. This CDR3 is built from 15 residues. CDR3 DNA sequence: TGTGCCAGCAGCTTGTCGACAGGGTCGTTATGGGGCTACACCTTC. It specifies CASSLSTGSLWGYTF. Variable domain in full (rest from reference TRBV5-5 and TRBJ1-2): DAGVTQSPTHLIKTRGQQVTLRCSPISGHKSVSWYQQVLGQGPQFIFQYYEKEERGRGNFPDRFSARQFPNYSSELNVNALLLGDSALYLCASSLSTGSLWGYTFGSGTRLTVV.

In its sample, this clone was seen once. V and J are TRBV6-5 and TRBJ2-5, with 8 bases identical to TRBD1. Per the germline V gene, CDR1 is MNHEY and CDR2 is SVGAGI. CDR3 length: 16 residues. Unmatched junction bases numbered 8, after V lost 4 bases and J lost 1 base. CDR3 DNA: TGTGCCAGCAGTTCGACTCGTACAGGGGGCCAAGAGACCCAGTACTTC. As protein: CASSSTRTGGQETQYF.

This clone has a single count. The rearrangement uses TRBV20-1 and TRBJ1-5; D unclear. Germline loops: CDR1 DFQATT, CDR2 SNEGSKA (reference sequence). The CDR3 is made up of 14 amino acids. The V gene lost 3 bases and the J gene lost 2 bases, with 11 bases spanning the gap. Here the CDR3 DNA reads TGCAGTGCTAGTGCGGAATATGGCAATCAGCCCCAGCATTTT. This gives the protein CSASAEYGNQPQHF.

The chain links TRBV5-6 to TRBJ2-7; 8 nucleotides align to TRBD2. The CDR3 totals 15 residues. The V segment lost 6 bases and the J segment 5 bases; nucleotides outside the gene matches: 13. CDR1 and CDR2 (germline): SGHDT, YYEEEE. Here the CDR3 DNA reads TGTGCCAGCATCCCCACCGGGGGGGATTGGCACGAGCAGTACTTC. It yields the protein CASIPTGGDWHEQYF. The full variable domain, completed using reference TRBV5-6 and TRBJ2-7, is DAGVTQSPTHLIKTRGQQVTLRCSPKSGHDTVSWYQQALGQGPQFIFQYYEEEERQRGNFPDRFSGHQFPNYSSELNVNALLLGDSALYLCASIPTGGDWHEQYFGPGTRLTVT.

The chain carries TRBV18 and TRBJ2-5; the D gene is possibly TRBD2 (6 bases). Germline CDR1 KGHSH, CDR2 LQKENI. The V gene lost 0 bases and the J gene lost 2 bases, with 7 bases spanning the gap. This CDR3 has 14 amino acids. The CDR3 sequence: CASSPPAGQETQYF. CDR3 sequence (DNA): TGTGCCAGCTCACCACCGGCGGGACAAGAGACCCAGTACTTC.

This chain links TRBV4-3 with TRBJ1-4, with 7 bases identical to TRBD1. Unmatched junction bases numbered 9, after V lost 0 bases and J lost 8 bases. The germline V gene has CDR1 LGHNA and CDR2 YSLEER. CDR3 length: 16 amino acids. CDR3 nucleotides: TGCGCCAGCAGCCAAGATAGGGGGCAGGGGCGGGAAAAACTGTTTTTT. Translating it yields CASSQDRGQGREKLFF.

The genes are TRBV6-5 and TRBJ1-3, with a possible D match to TRBD1 (5 bases). The CDR3 has 16 amino acids. Trimming removed 2 bases at V and 0 bases at J, with 11 bases between. Germline-derived CDR1 and CDR2 are MNHEY and SVGAGI. CDR3 amino acids: CASSYQTEFSGNTIYF. The CDR3 DNA is TGTGCCAGCAGTTACCAGACAGAGTTCTCTGGAAACACCATATATTTT.

The V and J genes are TRBV12-5 and TRBJ1-1, with D unresolved. The CDR3 runs to 17 residues. The V gene lost 1 base and the J gene lost 0 bases, with 15 bases spanning the gap. Germline V lookup: CDR1 LGHNT, CDR2 FRNRAP. The CDR3 DNA follows: TGTGCTAGTGGTTTGGGGTCGAGAAGTGACATGAACACTGAAGCTTTCTTT. Translation gives CASGLGSRSDMNTEAFF.

The chain is built from TRBV9 and TRBJ1-3; D not certain. Per the germline V gene, CDR1 is SGDLS and CDR2 is YYNGEE. The V end was cut by 0 bases, the J end by 1 base, with 8 bases between. CDR3 length: 15 residues. In DNA form, the CDR3 reads TGTGCCAGCAGCGTAGAACAGACATCTGGAAACACCATATATTTT. It translates to CASSVEQTSGNTIYF.

This chain uses TRBV6-5 with TRBJ1-6; the D gene is possibly TRBD1 (5 bases). Trimming cost V 2 bases and J 8 bases, with 10 bases left between them. This CDR3 is 14 amino acids long. The V gene's germline CDR1 is MNHEY and CDR2 SVGAGI. CDR3 loop: CASSYRGYHSPLHF. The DNA of the CDR3 is TGTGCCAGCAGTTACCGGGGGTATCATTCACCCCTCCACTTT.

The chain couples TRBV28 to TRBJ2-2; 7 bases map to TRBD2. This CDR3 has 15 amino acids. CDR1 MDHEN and CDR2 SYDVKM come from the germline V gene. The junction had 0 bases not matched to a gene; V was cut back by 2 bases and J by 0 bases. The CDR3 here is CASSLLAANTGELFF. The CDR3 nucleotides read TGTGCCAGCAGTTTACTAGCGGCGAACACCGGGGAGCTGTTTTTT. Drawing the rest from reference TRBV28 and TRBJ2-2, the complete variable domain is DVKVTQSSRYLVKRTGEKVFLECVQDMDHENMFWYRQDPGLGLRLIYFSYDVKMKEKGDIPEGYSVSREKKERFSLILESASTNQTSMYLCASSLLAANTGELFFGEGSRLTVL.

This rearrangement joins TRBV6-6 to TRBJ1-4; 10 bases are shared with TRBD1. The CDR3 is 16 residues long. Per the germline V gene, CDR1 is MNHNY and CDR2 is SVGAGI (reference sequence). The J segment lost 3 bases and the V segment lost 10 bases, leaving 11 bases of the junction unmatched. CDR3 amino acids: CATYSRDRGPNEKLFF. CDR3 sequence (DNA): TGTGCCACCTATAGTCGGGACAGGGGACCTAATGAAAAACTGTTTTTT.

This chain connects TRBV5-1 to TRBJ2-7; D might be TRBD1 or TRBD2, each matching 5 bases. V lost 4 bases and J 7 bases, leaving 12 bases between the germline ends. Germline V gives CDR1 SGHRS, CDR2 YFSETQ. The CDR3 is made up of 12 amino acids. The CDR3 DNA sequence: TGCGCCAGCAGCCCCGGGACCTTGGAGCAGTACTTC. Its translation is CASSPGTLEQYF. The complete variable domain, with remaining parts taken from reference TRBV5-1 and TRBJ2-7, reads KAGVTQTPRYLIKTRGQQVTLSCSPISGHRSVSWYQQTPGQGLQFLFEYFSETQRNKGNFPGRFSGRQFSNSRSEMNVSTLELGDSALYLCASSPGTLEQYFGPGTRLTVT.

This clone was recorded only once. The chain joins TRBV2 to TRBJ1-1; a possible D gene is TRBD1 (6 bases). V was shortened by 4 bases and J by 1 base, with 10 bases between the two germline ends. CDR1 is SNHLY, CDR2 FYNNEI, per germline. CDR3 length: 14 residues. CDR3 region: CASSGQGSNTEAFF. The CDR3 nucleotides read TGTGCCAGCAGTGGGCAGGGGTCGAACACTGAAGCTTTCTTT.

Only one count was recorded for this clone. The genes are TRBV30 and TRBJ1-6; D is ambiguous. From germline, CDR1 is GTSNPN and CDR2 SVGIG (reference sequence). Trimming cost V 5 bases and J 8 bases, with 13 bases left between them. CDR3 length: 13 residues. CDR3 region: CAWGLYTYSPLHF. In DNA form, the CDR3 reads TGTGCCTGGGGCCTATATACGTATTCACCCCTCCACTTT.

The V and J genes are TRBV28 and TRBJ1-1; 9 bases fit TRBD1. This CDR3 comprises 15 residues. The trim removed 1 base at V and 5 bases at J, leaving 5 bases unmatched. From germline, CDR1 is MDHEN and CDR2 SYDVKM. The CDR3 DNA is TGTGCCAGCAGTTTATCACAGGGGGCAGGGACTGAAGCTTTCTTT. The encoded protein is CASSLSQGAGTEAFF.

The J gene is TRBJ2-5, the V gene TRBV15; either TRBD1 or TRBD2 may fit D (5 bases each). The germline CDR1 and CDR2 sequences are LNHNV and YYDKDF (reference sequence). This CDR3 has 16 amino acids. The V and J ends lost 3 bases and 0 bases respectively, with 14 bases between them. CDR3 protein: CATSSAGTANQETQYF. CDR3 in DNA: TGTGCCACCAGCAGCGCAGGGACCGCGAACCAAGAGACCCAGTACTTC. The variable domain in full, with the rest retrieved from reference TRBV15 and TRBJ2-5, is DAMVIQNPRYQVTQFGKPVTLSCSQTLNHNVMYWYQQKSSQAPKLLFHYYDKDFNNEADTPDNFQSRRPNTSFCFLDIRSPGLGDTAMYLCATSSAGTANQETQYFGPGTRLLVL.

The rearrangement uses TRBV7-9 and TRBJ1-5, with TRBD1 as a possible D gene (5 bases). The V gene lost 3 bases and the J gene lost 4 bases, with 7 bases spanning the gap. The V gene's germline CDR1 is SEHNR and CDR2 FQNEAQ (reference sequence). The CDR3 is made up of 13 amino acids. The CDR3 sequence: CASSLTDNQPQHF. As DNA, the CDR3 is TGTGCCAGCAGCTTGACAGATAATCAGCCCCAGCATTTT.

The chain recombines TRBV3-1 (or the pseudogene TRBV3-2) with TRBJ2-5; 14 positions match TRBD2. The junction had 8 bases not matched to a gene; V was cut back by 4 bases and J by 4 bases. Germline CDR1 and CDR2: LGHDT and YNNKEL (reference sequence). The CDR3 has 17 residues. CDR3 in DNA: TGTGCCAGCAGCCCGGGACTAGCGGGGGCCAGGGGAGAGACCCAGTACTTC. Translated, it gives CASSPGLAGARGETQYF.

The CDR3 nucleotides are TGTGCCAGCAGCGGTGGGGAGGGCAATCAGCCCCAGCATTTT. Its translation is CASSGGEGNQPQHF. V usage is TRBV7-9 and J usage is TRBJ1-5; D not resolved. The V end was cut by 5 bases, the J end by 2 bases, with 10 bases between. Germline V gives CDR1 SEHNR, CDR2 FQNEAQ (reference sequence). The CDR3 is 14 residues long.

V usage is TRBV14 and J usage is TRBJ2-3, with 8 bases that match TRBD2. The germline CDR1 and CDR2 sequences are SGHDN and FVKESK. CDR3 length: 16 amino acids. V was pared by 0 bases and J by 2 bases, with 4 bases of the junction left unmatched. Here the CDR3 reads CASSQDLAGFTDTQYF. The CDR3 DNA reads as TGTGCCAGCAGCCAAGATCTAGCGGGTTTCACAGATACGCAGTATTTT.

The rearrangement uses TRBV18 and TRBJ1-2, with 9 bases matching TRBD1. This CDR3 comprises 15 residues. J was trimmed by 4 bases and V by 4 bases; bases with no gene match: 7. The V gene's germline CDR1 is KGHSH and CDR2 LQKENI. The CDR3 here is CASSREQGAGYGYTF. In DNA, the CDR3 is TGTGCCAGCTCACGGGAACAGGGGGCCGGCTATGGCTACACCTTC.

V gene TRBV5-6 combines with J gene TRBJ1-5; 7 bases align to TRBD1. CDR1 is SGHDT, CDR2 YYEEEE, per germline. V dropped 4 bases and J dropped 6; count of bases not matched to a gene: 4. The CDR3 length is 13 residues. CDR3 residues: CASSPGQIQPQHF. Here the CDR3 DNA reads TGTGCCAGCAGCCCGGGACAGATTCAGCCCCAGCATTTT.

The J gene is TRBJ1-6, the V gene TRBV5-1; D might be TRBD1 (5 bases). The CDR3 is 14 amino acids. CDR1 SGHRS and CDR2 YFSETQ come from the germline V gene. V was shortened by 4 bases and J by 7 bases, with 12 bases between the two germline ends. The CDR3 loop is CASSGWDGNSPLHF. Here the CDR3 DNA reads TGCGCCAGCAGCGGATGGGACGGGAATTCACCCCTCCACTTT.

In its sample, this clone was seen once. The chain carries TRBV3-1 (or the pseudogene TRBV3-2) and TRBJ2-7; TRBD2 might be the D (6 bases). The CDR3 length is 15 residues. Germline lookup yields CDR1 LGHDT and CDR2 YNNKEL (reference sequence). Trimming left V 0 bases short and J 4 bases short, with 13 bases between. The CDR3 here is CASSQDWAGRYEQYF. CDR3 bases: TGTGCCAGCAGCCAAGATTGGGCAGGGAGGTACGAGCAGTACTTC.

The V and J genes are TRBV7-9 and TRBJ1-2; 7 positions agree with TRBD1. Per the germline V gene, CDR1 is SEHNR and CDR2 is FQNEAQ (reference sequence). J gave up 7 bases and V 1 base, and 12 bases lay outside the gene matches. This CDR3 has 16 residues. The CDR3 coding sequence is TGTGCCAGCAGCTTAGGCACAGCGCAGGGGGTCGGTGGCTACACCTTC. Protein: CASSLGTAQGVGGYTF.

This clone has just one count. The V and J genes are TRBV12-3 or TRBV12-4 and TRBJ1-1; D is possibly TRBD1 (5 bases). V gave up 6 bases and J gave up 1 base, with 9 bases separating them. This CDR3 region has 13 residues. CDR3 loop: CASRLTANTEAFF. The DNA for the CDR3 is TGTGCCAGCAGGCTGACAGCGAACACTGAAGCTTTCTTT.

This sequence joins TRBV14 and TRBJ1-1; possibly TRBD1 for D (5 bases). There are 13 residues in the CDR3. CDR1 SGHDN and CDR2 FVKESK come from the germline V gene. V was cut by 6 bases and J by 7 bases, with 15 bases left in between. The CDR3 DNA reads TGTGCCAGCAGTCCGCAGGGTGGCGGTGAAGCTTTCTTT. This sequence encodes CASSPQGGGEAFF. Full variable domain (rest looked up from reference TRBV14 and TRBJ1-1): EAGVTQFPSHSVIEKGQTVTLRCDPISGHDNLYWYRRVMGKEIKFLLHFVKESKQDESGMPNNRFLAERTGGTYSTLKVQPAELEDSGVYFCASSPQGGGEAFFGQGTRLTVV.